Listed here is a single T cell receptor beta chain. The antigen is undetermined. The sample is drawn from a study of beta chain features in type 1 diabetes. Whole-study results and caveats: Compared to healthy donors, patients appeared to have naive, central memory and Treg TCRB repertoires that were more alike. A moderate, significant TCRB CDR3 shortening appeared in type 1 diabetes across four CD4+ subsets.

The CDR3 contains 18 residues. Per the germline V gene, CDR1 is LGHNA and CDR2 is YNFKEQ. V was clipped by 0 bases and J by 2 bases, with 17 bases between them. A heparinised blood draw that averaged approximately 110 mL was obtained once from each donor. Sorting of CD4+ naive, central memory, regulatory and stem cell-like memory cells was performed via CD45RO/CCR7/CD25/CD127/CD95/CD27. Every bit of the isolated RNA underwent reverse transcription, so sequencing read expressed TCRB transcripts. Some clones are missing from TCRdb's copy, which holds only in-frame ones; the method was immunoSEQ multiplex PCR. This sample has about 170,000 clones, with 6.5% to 8.5% found just once.

This clonotype originated in a man in his late teens or twenties with type 1 diabetes. Sequenced material: central memory CD4+ T cells from blood. The V call is TRBV4-2, the J call TRBJ2-1; no definite D call. Here the CDR3 reads CASSQDQSGQAPYNEQFF. For the CDR3, the DNA is TGTGCCAGCAGCCAAGATCAGTCGGGTCAAGCCCCCTACAATGAGCAGTTCTTC.